This is a list of T cell receptor beta chains from one sample in a study of blood T cell repertoires in COVID-19. Sequencing was performed with immunoSEQ multiplex PCR; in TCRdb, only in-frame clones are kept and a portion is missing. In the table there are 150,000 to 200,000 clones, 80% to 90% of which are singletons. The sequenced sample was peripheral blood. Receptors were obtained from a man younger than 35 who had recovered from COVID-19. CDR3s include the opening cysteine and the closing phenylalanine or tryptophan. D genes are given only for firm matches. Not every row has a clone size; where given, it reads once, few, many or a size class.

-	TRBV4-3	TRBJ1-1	few	CASSQDQGIGAFF	TGCGCCAGCAGCCAAGACCAGGGTATCGGGGCTTTCTTT
-	TRBV2	TRBJ1-2	-	CASTRPQMGQGEGTF	TGTGCCAGCACCCGTCCCCAGATGGGACAAGGGGAAGGCACCTTC
-	TRBV11-3	TRBJ2-3	once	CASSLTSSTDTQYF	TGTGCCAGCAGCTTAACTTCCAGCACAGATACGCAGTATTTT
-	TRBV11-2	TRBJ2-1	-	CASSISHEQFF	TGTGCCAGCAGCATTAGTCATGAGCAGTTCTTC
TRBD1	TRBV7-2	TRBJ2-7	-	CASSFGTELYEQYF	TGTGCCAGCAGCTTTGGGACAGAGTTATACGAGCAGTACTTC
-	TRBV9	TRBJ1-6	-	CASSAELNSPLHF	TGTGCCAGCAGCGCCGAGTTAAATTCACCCCTCCACTTT
-	TRBV11-1	TRBJ2-5	once	CASSERLTQQETQYF	TGTGCCAGCAGTGAGCGTCTTACCCAGCAAGAGACCCAGTACTTC
-	TRBV11-1	TRBJ2-5	-	CASSLTAGETQYF	TGTGCCAGCAGCTTGACAGCAGGGGAGACCCAGTACTTC
-	TRBV5-1	TRBJ2-5	-	CASSLSQGQETQYF	TGCGCCAGCAGCTTGAGCCAGGGACAAGAGACCCAGTACTTC
-	TRBV2	TRBJ1-6	-	CASSEVGADNSPLHF	TGTGCCAGCAGTGAAGTAGGGGCCGATAATTCACCCCTCCACTTT
-	TRBV11-3	TRBJ2-2	-	CASKCPIGGHQNRGELFF	TGTGCCAGCAAATGCCCCATAGGAGGGCATCAAAATCGCGGGGAGCTGTTTTTT
-	TRBV6-6	TRBJ2-1	-	CASREDSSSYNEQFF	TGTGCCAGCAGGGAGGACAGCAGCTCCTACAATGAGCAGTTCTTC
TRBD2	TRBV28	TRBJ2-2	-	CASSLPGLAGVGELFF	TGTGCCAGCAGTTTGCCGGGACTAGCGGGAGTCGGGGAGCTGTTTTTT
-	TRBV7-8	TRBJ2-7	once	CASSLVPQGGGFYEQYF	TGTGCCAGCAGCTTAGTACCACAGGGGGGGGGATTCTACGAGCAGTACTTC
-	TRBV18	TRBJ1-5	-	CASSPSTVTSNQPQHF	TGTGCCAGCTCACCATCTACAGTTACTAGCAATCAGCCCCAGCATTTT
TRBD1	TRBV19	TRBJ1-2	-	CASSIWDSDGYTF	TGTGCCAGTAGTATATGGGACAGTGATGGCTACACCTTC
-	TRBV20-1	TRBJ2-1	-	CSAEYNEQFF	TGCAGTGCTGAGTACAATGAGCAGTTCTTC
TRBD1	TRBV5-8	TRBJ1-5	-	CASSLGGQGKNQPQHF	TGTGCCAGCAGCTTGGGGGGACAGGGTAAGAATCAGCCCCAGCATTTT
-	TRBV5-4	TRBJ1-1	-	CASSLVRENTEAFF	TGTGCCAGCAGCTTGGTACGGGAGAACACTGAAGCTTTCTTT
TRBD1	TRBV7-6	TRBJ2-6	-	CASSERTGAGANVLTF	TGTGCCAGCAGCGAACGGACAGGGGCTGGGGCCAACGTCCTGACTTTC